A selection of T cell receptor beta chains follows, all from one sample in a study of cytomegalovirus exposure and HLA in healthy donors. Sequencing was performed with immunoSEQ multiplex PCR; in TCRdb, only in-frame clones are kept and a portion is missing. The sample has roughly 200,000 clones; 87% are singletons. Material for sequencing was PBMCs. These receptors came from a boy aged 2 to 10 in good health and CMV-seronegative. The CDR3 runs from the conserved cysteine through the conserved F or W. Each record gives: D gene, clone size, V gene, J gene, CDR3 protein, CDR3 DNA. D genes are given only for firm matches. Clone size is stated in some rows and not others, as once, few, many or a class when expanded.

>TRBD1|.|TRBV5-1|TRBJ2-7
CASSFPLDPDREGFYEQYF
TGCGCCAGCAGCTTCCCCTTAGACCCCGACAGGGAAGGGTTCTACGAGCAGTACTTC
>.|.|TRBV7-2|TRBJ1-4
CASSFGGRGEKLFF
TGTGCCAGCAGCTTCGGGGGGCGCGGTGAAAAACTGTTTTTT
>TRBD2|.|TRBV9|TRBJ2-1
CASSVIAGGIGNEQFF
TGTGCCAGCAGCGTAATAGCGGGAGGGATAGGAAATGAGCAGTTCTTC
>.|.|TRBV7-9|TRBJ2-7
CASRDRLDYEQYF
TGTGCCAGCCGGGACCGACTAGACTACGAGCAGTACTTC
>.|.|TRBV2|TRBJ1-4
CASGGTVQSSEKLFF
TGTGCCAGCGGGGGGACGGTTCAAAGCAGTGAAAAACTGTTTTTT
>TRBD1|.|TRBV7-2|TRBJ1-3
CASSPRQGHSGNTIYF
TGTGCCAGCAGCCCAAGACAGGGCCACTCTGGAAACACCATATATTTT
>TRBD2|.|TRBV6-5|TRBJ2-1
CASSYLSSGRRGEQFF
TGTGCCAGCAGTTACCTTTCTAGCGGGAGGCGGGGTGAGCAGTTCTTC
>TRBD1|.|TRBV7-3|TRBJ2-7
CASSLGDRANEQYF
TGTGCCAGCAGCTTAGGGGACAGGGCCAACGAGCAGTACTTC
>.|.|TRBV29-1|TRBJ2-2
CSVVFSQRGAGELFF
TGCAGCGTTGTTTTTTCCCAGAGAGGTGCCGGGGAGCTGTTTTTT
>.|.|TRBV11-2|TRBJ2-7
CASSLRGYEQYF
TGTGCCAGCAGCTTAAGGGGTTACGAGCAGTACTTC
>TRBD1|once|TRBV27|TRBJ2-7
CASSPTGPDEQYF
TGTGCCAGCAGTCCGACAGGGCCAGACGAGCAGTACTTC
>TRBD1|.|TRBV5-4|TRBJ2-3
CASSLTGESTDTQYF
TGTGCCAGCAGCTTGACAGGGGAGAGCACAGATACGCAGTATTTT
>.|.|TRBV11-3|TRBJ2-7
CASSLLGGEQYF
TGTGCCAGCAGCTTGCTGGGGGGCGAGCAGTACTTC
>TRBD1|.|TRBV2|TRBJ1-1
CASSGQGDTEAFF
TGTGCCAGCAGTGGACAGGGGGACACTGAAGCTTTCTTT
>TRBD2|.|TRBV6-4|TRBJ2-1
CASSVASGGYNEQFF
TGTGCCAGCAGTGTGGCGAGCGGGGGGTACAATGAGCAGTTCTTC
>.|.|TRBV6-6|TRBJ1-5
CASSPEDRPQPQHF
TGTGCCAGCAGTCCCGAAGACAGGCCCCAGCCCCAGCATTTT
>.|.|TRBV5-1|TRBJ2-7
CASRDSRDEQYF
TGCGCCAGCAGAGACTCGCGGGACGAGCAGTACTTC
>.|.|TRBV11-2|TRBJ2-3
CASSLEYRDTQYF
TGTGCCAGCAGCTTAGAGTACCGGGATACGCAGTATTTT
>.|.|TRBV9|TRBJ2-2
CASSPVETGHTGELFF
TGTGCCAGCAGCCCAGTGGAGACAGGACACACCGGGGAGCTGTTTTTT
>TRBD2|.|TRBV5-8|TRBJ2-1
CASSLGASGAAGLPYNEQFF
TGTGCCAGCAGCTTGGGGGCTAGCGGGGCGGCAGGCCTTCCCTACAATGAGCAGTTCTTC
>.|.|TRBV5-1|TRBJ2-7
CASSFSTGLRKAGGYEQYF
TGCGCCAGCAGTTTTTCTACGGGACTTCGTAAAGCTGGGGGGTACGAGCAGTACTTC
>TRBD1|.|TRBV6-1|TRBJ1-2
CASSGILRDRGLGYTF
TGTGCCAGCAGTGGAATCCTCCGGGACAGGGGGCTTGGCTACACCTTC
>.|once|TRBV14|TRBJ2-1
CASSQDSRKEFF
TGTGCCAGCAGCCAAGATAGCCGGAAGGAGTTCTTC
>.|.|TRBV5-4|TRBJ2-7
CASSTPQGSLSYEQYF
TGTGCCAGCAGCACACCACAGGGATCCCTTTCCTACGAGCAGTACTTC